One sample yielded the 25 T cell receptor beta chains listed below, sequenced in a study of T-cell reconstitution after alpha-beta-depleted transplantation in children. Unique molecular identifiers were used to barcode this TCRbeta library. MiXCR, applied by TCRdb to the PCR reads, yields one record per CDR3 protein. The data show fewer than 350,000 distinct CDR3 sequences, with 11% seen just once and 23% held by the top ten. The source material was peripheral blood, sampled 180 days after TCRalphabeta/CD19-depleted stem cell transplant. The source is a male patient between 2 and 10 years old who had a stem cell transplant for chronic granulomatous disease, so the T cells may come from the graft donor.

This clonotype has a count of ten or more. The chain combines TRBV5-1 with TRBJ2-7, with 9 bases identical to TRBD1. V shed 0 bases and J 3 bases; nucleotides not matched to a gene: 13. This CDR3 has 18 amino acids. Looked up from germline, CDR1 is SGHRS and CDR2 is YFSETQ. CDR3 amino acids: CASSLGPGGWDRDYEQYF. The CDR3 bases are TGCGCCAGCAGCTTGGGCCCGGGCGGTTGGGACAGGGACTACGAGCAGTACTTC. The full variable domain, its missing parts supplied by reference TRBV5-1 and TRBJ2-7, is KAGVTQTPRYLIKTRGQQVTLSCSPISGHRSVSWYQQTPGQGLQFLFEYFSETQRNKGNFPGRFSGRQFSNSRSEMNVSTLELGDSALYLCASSLGPGGWDRDYEQYFGPGTRLTVT.

V is TRBV19 and J is TRBJ2-2; unclear D gene. This CDR3 contains 14 residues. The V end was cut by 6 bases, the J end by 2 bases, with 10 bases between. Germline V gives CDR1 LNHDA, CDR2 SQIVND (reference sequence). CDR3 DNA sequence: TGTGCCAGTAGATCCAATATTAACACCGGGGAGCTGTTTTTT. Amino acids: CASRSNINTGELFF.

This clonotype occurred many times. The chain couples TRBV7-8 to TRBJ2-7; 7 bases fit TRBD1. The CDR3 totals 14 residues. CDR1 and CDR2 from the germline V gene are SGHVS and FQNEAQ. V lost 5 bases to trimming and J lost 2 bases; unmatched junction nucleotides: 6. The CDR3 region is CASSTRQGPYEQYF. CDR3 coding DNA: TGTGCCAGCAGCACCCGACAGGGCCCCTACGAGCAGTACTTC.

This clonotype was found many times. The chain is built from TRBV4-3 and TRBJ2-1; D uncertain. Germline CDR1 and CDR2: LGHNA and YSLEER. The CDR3 has 15 residues. Trimming stripped 0 bases from V and 4 bases from J, with 10 bases between. CDR3 coding DNA: TGCGCCAGCAGCCAAGATAAGGGATTTTACAATGAGCAGTTCTTC. It encodes CASSQDKGFYNEQFF.

This clonotype was detected a few times. V is TRBV29-1 and J is TRBJ2-1, with 10 bases fitting TRBD1. CDR3 size: 14 residues. Per the germline V gene, CDR1 is SQVTM and CDR2 is ANQGSEA. J was trimmed by 1 base and V by 4 bases; bases with no gene match: 1. The CDR3 DNA reads TGCAGCGTTGGACAGGGGGCATCCTACAATGAGCAGTTCTTC. Translation: CSVGQGASYNEQFF.

This clonotype occurred many times. This chain joins TRBV5-5 and TRBJ2-7; maybe TRBD2 (6 bases). V shed 2 bases and J shed 1 base, with 10 bases lying between them. In germline, CDR1 is SGHKS, CDR2 YYEKEE (reference sequence). The CDR3 consists of 14 residues. DNA of the CDR3: TGTGCCAGCAGCTTATGGGAGGCGTCCTACGAGCAGTACTTC. This translates into CASSLWEASYEQYF. Looking up the rest from reference TRBV5-5 and TRBJ2-7 gives the full variable domain: DAGVTQSPTHLIKTRGQQVTLRCSPISGHKSVSWYQQVLGQGPQFIFQYYEKEERGRGNFPDRFSARQFPNYSSELNVNALLLGDSALYLCASSLWEASYEQYFGPGTRLTVT.

This clonotype was picked up many times. This sequence joins TRBV20-1 and TRBJ2-7, with D perhaps TRBD1 (5 bases). This CDR3 spans 13 amino acids. The germline V gene has CDR1 DFQATT and CDR2 SNEGSKA (reference sequence). Trimming shortened V by 5 bases and J by 6 bases, and 17 bases separated the two germline ends. The CDR3 DNA sequence: TGCAGTGCTCGCGGCAGGGTCGGACGCGAGCAGTACTTC. This sequence encodes CSARGRVGREQYF.

Turning to this clonotype: A much larger clone differs by one base, so this may be a read error. This rearrangement joins TRBV7-2 to TRBJ1-1, with TRBD1 matching 10 bases. Germline CDR1 SGHTA, CDR2 FQGNSA. The CDR3 is 16 amino acids. The CDR3 here is CASSLGPGQGNTEALF. The CDR3 DNA reads as TGTGCCAGCAGCTTAGGCCCGGGACAGGGGAACACTGAAGCTCTCTTT.

This clonotype was observed many times. The rearrangement joins TRBV5-1 to TRBJ1-6; D call uncertain. Trimming took off 4 bases at V and 8 bases at J, with 10 bases between the two ends. CDR1 and CDR2 (germline): SGHRS, YFSETQ. The CDR3 has 13 amino acids. The CDR3 nucleotides read TGCGCCAGCAGCCCCTTAGAGGATTCACCCCTCCACTTT. It translates to CASSPLEDSPLHF.

This clonotype was counted many times. The chain joins TRBV20-1 to TRBJ2-4; a weak D match, TRBD1 (6 bases). The germline V gene encodes CDR1 DFQATT and CDR2 SNEGSKA (reference sequence). V dropped 4 bases and J dropped 2 bases, with 12 bases sitting between them. This CDR3 region has 14 residues. The CDR3 DNA follows: TGCAGTGCTAATCCAGGGGTTCCCAAAAACATTCAGTACTTC. It is translated as CSANPGVPKNIQYF.

The sample holds many counts of this clonotype. This chain uses TRBV27 with TRBJ1-6; D perhaps matches TRBD1 (5 bases). The germline V gene encodes CDR1 MNHEY and CDR2 SMNVEV (reference sequence). This CDR3 spans 15 amino acids. Trimming removed 10 bases at V and 5 bases at J, with 18 bases between. Written as DNA, the CDR3 is TGTGCCACCTTAAAAGCGGGACTCGATAATTCACCCCTCCACTTT. It codes for CATLKAGLDNSPLHF.

This clonotype was seen a few times. DNA for the CDR3: TGTGCCAGCACCAACAGGGGAGCCGGGGAGCTGTTTTTT. Protein: CASTNRGAGELFF. The chain carries TRBV6-2 or TRBV6-3 and TRBJ2-2; TRBD1 agrees at 7 bases. CDR3 length: 13 residues. Germline V gives CDR1 MNHEY, CDR2 SVGEGT. J lost 6 bases, V lost 7 bases, and 5 bases had no gene match.

This clonotype was seen ten or more times. This chain connects TRBV5-6 to TRBJ2-5; D possibly corresponds to TRBD2 (5 bases). The CDR3 runs 16 residues. The V gene lost 4 bases and the J gene lost 2 bases, with 18 bases spanning the gap. Per germline, CDR1 SGHDT and CDR2 YYEEEE. The CDR3 reads CASSLLARATQETQYF. CDR3 sequence (DNA): TGTGCCAGCAGCCTTCTAGCTAGAGCCACACAAGAGACCCAGTACTTC.

CDR3 residues: CACCLVARGLLNSNQPQHF. The CDR3 coding sequence is TGTGCCTGCTGTTTAGTAGCCCGGGGTCTACTAAATAGCAATCAGCCCCAGCATTTT. This chain connects TRBV2 to TRBJ1-5; unclear D gene. Per the germline V gene, CDR1 is SNHLY and CDR2 is FYNNEI. Trimming shortened V by 11 bases and J by 0 bases, and 29 bases separated the two germline ends. CDR3 length: 19 residues. The full variable domain, with the rest looked up from reference TRBV2 and TRBJ1-5, is EPEVTQTPSHQVTQMGQEVILRCVPISNHLYFYWYRQILGQKVEFLVSFYNNEISEKSEIFDDQFSVERPDGSNFTLKIRSTKLEDSAMYFCACCLVARGLLNSNQPQHFGDGTRLSIL.

This clonotype was observed at least ten times. V is TRBV5-5 and J is TRBJ2-1, with D uncertain. Trimming left V 0 bases short and J 2 bases short, with 12 bases between. Germline CDR1 SGHKS, CDR2 YYEKEE (reference sequence). CDR3 size: 16 residues. CDR3 bases: TGTGCCAGCAGCTTGGATTTGGGAAACCCCTACAATGAGCAGTTCTTC. This sequence encodes CASSLDLGNPYNEQFF.

The table lists this clonotype with many counts. The chain uses TRBV6-2 or TRBV6-3 and TRBJ1-1; TRBD1 might be the D (5 bases). The CDR3 is 16 residues long. Trimming cost V 1 base and J 1 base, with 13 bases left between them. Germline V gene data show CDR1 as MNHEY and CDR2 as SVGEGT. The CDR3 nucleotides read TGTGCCAGCAGTTACTACAGGCCCTCGGGGAACACTGAAGCTTTCTTT. Translation gives CASSYYRPSGNTEAFF.

As to this clonotype: A read error may be the cause here, since a much bigger clone is one base away. The chain combines TRBV6-2 or TRBV6-3 with TRBJ2-7; no clear D gene. Germline V gene lookup returns CDR1 MNHEY and CDR2 SVGEGT. The CDR3 is 12 residues long. V dropped 4 bases and J dropped 5 bases, with 9 bases sitting between them. The CDR3 sequence: CASSSSIDEQYF. The CDR3 nucleotides read TGTGCCAGCAGTTCATCCATAGACGAGCAGTACTTC.

The sample holds one count of this clonotype. This could be a read error, since a much larger clone is one nucleotide away. The chain uses TRBV5-1 and TRBJ1-2; D not certain. The germline gives CDR1 SGHRS, CDR2 YFSETQ. The CDR3 loop spans 13 amino acids. The CDR3 DNA follows: TGCGCCAGCCGGGAGAACAATAACGGTGGCGACACCTTC. Translation gives CASRENNNGGDTF.

Comments on this clonotype: A much bigger clone sits one base away, suggesting this may be a read error. The chain employs TRBV12-3 or TRBV12-4 and TRBJ2-3; perhaps TRBD1 as D (5 bases). This CDR3 is 13 amino acids long. Deletions cut 10 bases from V and 0 bases from J, with 11 bases between. In DNA, the CDR3 is TGTGCCACCAACAGGCCCAGCACAGATACGCAGTATTTT. Protein sequence: CATNRPSTDTQYF.

Turning to this clonotype: Mismatch with germline at one junction end may stem from a read error. This rearrangement joins TRBV7-2 to TRBJ2-6, with D perhaps TRBD1 (6 bases). Germline lookup yields CDR1 SGHTA and CDR2 FQGNSA. There are 17 residues in the CDR3. CDR3 bases: TGTGCCAGCAGCGCAGACAGGATTCTCTCTGGGGCCAACATCCTGACTTTC. Translating it yields CASSADRILSGANILTF.

This clonotype was observed many times. The chain carries TRBV4-2 and TRBJ2-1; 7 nucleotides line up with TRBD2. This CDR3 has 18 amino acids. Germline V gene sequence: CDR1 LGHNA, CDR2 YNFKEQ. J gave up 0 bases and V 0 bases, and 8 bases lay outside the gene matches. The CDR3 here is CASSQDPGGPLSYNEQFF. CDR3 sequence (DNA): TGTGCCAGCAGCCAAGATCCGGGGGGTCCCCTCTCCTACAATGAGCAGTTCTTC.

This clonotype was observed many times. The chain joins TRBV20-1 to TRBJ1-2; 7 nucleotides agree with TRBD1. CDR3 length: 13 amino acids. In germline, CDR1 is DFQATT, CDR2 SNEGSKA (reference sequence). The V segment lost 6 bases and the J segment 7 bases; nucleotides outside the gene matches: 11. The CDR3 DNA follows: TGCAGTGCCCGGGACAGTACCTCGGCTGGCTACACCTTC. It specifies CSARDSTSAGYTF.

V is TRBV27 and J is TRBJ2-1; tentatively, D is TRBD2 (6 bases). From germline, CDR1 is MNHEY and CDR2 SMNVEV (reference sequence). The CDR3 sequence is 14 residues long. V lost 5 bases to trimming and J lost 2 bases, with 10 bases between them. The CDR3, as DNA: TGTGCCAGCAGTCAACTAGCCCCCTACAATGAGCAGTTCTTC. Protein: CASSQLAPYNEQFF.

Comments on this clonotype: This may come from a read error, since a much larger clone is one base off. The chain couples TRBV9 to TRBJ2-7, with 10 bases lining up with TRBD2. Germline-derived CDR1 and CDR2 are SGDLS and YYNGEE. CDR3 length: 14 amino acids. The CDR3 reads CASTAGTSVYQQYF. Here the CDR3 DNA reads TGTGCCAGCACCGCCGGGACTAGCGTCTACCAGCAGTACTTC.

There are many counts of this clonotype. The chain links TRBV11-2 to TRBJ2-5, with D maybe TRBD2 (6 bases). Trimming removed 1 base at V and 2 bases at J, with 14 bases between. From germline, CDR1 is SGHAT and CDR2 FQNNGV. The CDR3 extends over 16 amino acids. The CDR3 here is CASSLGLGGGQETQYF. CDR3 DNA: TGTGCCAGCAGCTTAGGGCTGGGGGGAGGACAAGAGACCCAGTACTTC.